The subject of this entry is one T cell receptor (beta chain). What it binds is not known. The sample belongs to a study of T cell responses to AZD1222 COVID-19 vaccine. The study, taken as a whole, reports: Two doses of AZD1222 preceded a rise in Spike-specific TCR breadth and depth. Possibly, clonal diversity was underestimated; donors were largely white British and included more females.

The repertoire was sequenced with immunoSEQ multiplex PCR; TCRdb's copy has only in-frame clones and lacks some. The sample lists over 50,000 clones; 80% were seen once. CDR3 length equals 14 residues. Deletions cut 4 bases from V and 5 bases from J, with 10 bases between. The germline V gene has CDR1 SGHRS and CDR2 YFSETQ. This receptor was obtained from an adult who received the AZD1222 COVID-19 vaccine. This specimen was peripheral blood, taken 28 days after the second AZD1222 dose. The chain links TRBV5-1 to TRBJ1-6; tentatively, D is TRBD1 (5 bases). CDR3 protein: CASSRGADNSPLHF. CDR3 bases: TGCGCCAGCAGCAGGGGAGCAGATAATTCACCCCTCCACTTT.